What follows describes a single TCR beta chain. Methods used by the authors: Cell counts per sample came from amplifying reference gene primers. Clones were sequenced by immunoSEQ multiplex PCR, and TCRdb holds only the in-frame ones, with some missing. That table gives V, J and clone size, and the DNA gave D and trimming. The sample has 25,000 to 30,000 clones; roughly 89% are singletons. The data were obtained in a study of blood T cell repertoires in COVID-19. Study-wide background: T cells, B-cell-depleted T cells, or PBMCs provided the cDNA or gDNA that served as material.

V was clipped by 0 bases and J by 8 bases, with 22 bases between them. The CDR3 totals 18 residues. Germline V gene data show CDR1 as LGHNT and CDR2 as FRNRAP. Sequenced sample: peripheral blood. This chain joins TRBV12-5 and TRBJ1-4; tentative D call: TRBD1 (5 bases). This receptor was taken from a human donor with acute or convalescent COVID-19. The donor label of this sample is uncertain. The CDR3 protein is CASGLVWWIGGTGEKLFF. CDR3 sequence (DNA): TGTGCTAGTGGTTTGGTATGGTGGATCGGGGGGACGGGCGAAAAACTGTTTTTT. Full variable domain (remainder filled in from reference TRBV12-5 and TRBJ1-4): DARVTQTPRHKVTEMGQEVTMRCQPILGHNTVFWYRQTMMQGLELLAYFRNRAPLDDSGMPKDRFSAEMPDATLATLKIQPSEPRDSAVYFCASGLVWWIGGTGEKLFFGSGTQLSVL.